Shown below are 16 T cell receptor beta chains from a single sample sequenced in a study of blood T cell repertoires in COVID-19. Profiled with immunoSEQ multiplex PCR; TCRdb holds only in-frame clones, not every one. The sample has roughly 90,000 clones; 80% are singletons. The specimen was peripheral blood. These receptors all stem from a woman between 70 and 85 years old with acute or convalescent COVID-19.

Regarding this clone: Just one base apart from a much larger clone, this may be a read error. The chain employs TRBV5-1 and TRBJ1-2, with D possibly being TRBD1 (5 bases). Per the germline V gene, CDR1 is SGHRS and CDR2 is YFSETQ. The CDR3 extends over 13 amino acids. The CDR3 DNA follows: TGCGTCAGCAGCTTGGTTCGGGGGTCTGGCTACACCTTC. Its protein product is CVSSLVRGSGYTF. Full variable domain (outside the CDR3, taken from reference TRBV5-1 and TRBJ1-2): KAGVTQTPRYLIKTRGQQVTLSCSPISGHRSVSWYQQTPGQGLQFLFEYFSETQRNKGNFPGRFSGRQFSNSRSEMNVSTLELGDSALYLCVSSLVRGSGYTFGSGTRLTVV.

The chain combines TRBV11-3 with TRBJ2-1; the match to TRBD2 covers 10 bases. Germline trimming cut 1 base from V and 5 bases from J; bases unmatched to any gene: 8. The CDR3 spans 17 residues. From germline, CDR1 is SGHNT and CDR2 YENEEA. CDR3 in amino acids: CASSLGPGTSAHNEQFF. DNA for the CDR3: TGTGCCAGCAGCTTAGGGCCCGGGACTAGCGCACACAATGAGCAGTTCTTC.

The chain links TRBV5-1 to TRBJ1-4; D is undetermined. CDR3 length: 16 residues. Germline CDR1 SGHRS, CDR2 YFSETQ. V shed 0 bases and J shed 1 base, with 10 bases lying between them. The CDR3, as DNA: TGCGCCAGCAGCTTGGGGCAGACACAAACTAATGAAAAACTGTTTTTT. Its protein is CASSLGQTQTNEKLFF. Full variable domain (outside the CDR3, taken from reference TRBV5-1 and TRBJ1-4): KAGVTQTPRYLIKTRGQQVTLSCSPISGHRSVSWYQQTPGQGLQFLFEYFSETQRNKGNFPGRFSGRQFSNSRSEMNVSTLELGDSALYLCASSLGQTQTNEKLFFGSGTQLSVL.

V is TRBV18 and J is TRBJ1-3; 7 nucleotides align to TRBD1. The CDR3 is 17 residues long. The junction had 13 bases not matched to a gene; V was cut back by 8 bases and J by 0 bases. Germline V CDR1 and CDR2: KGHSH, LQKENI. CDR3 nucleotides: TGTGCCAGCACGAGGGTTCGCGGGGACAGCTCTGGAAACACCATATATTTT. It specifies CASTRVRGDSSGNTIYF.

CDR3 residues: CASSIWTGFSYEQYF. CDR3 nucleotide sequence: TGTGCCAGCAGCATATGGACAGGGTTTTCCTACGAGCAGTACTTC. V and J are TRBV5-6 and TRBJ2-7; TRBD1 aligns across 8 bases. The CDR3 contains 15 residues. V shed 4 bases and J 1 base; nucleotides not matched to a gene: 7. Per the germline V gene, CDR1 is SGHDT and CDR2 is YYEEEE.

Within the sample, this clone is medium-sized. The chain uses TRBV28 and TRBJ1-3; unclear D gene. Germline V gene sequence: CDR1 MDHEN, CDR2 SYDVKM. Trimming cost V 5 bases and J 0 bases, with 11 bases left between them. The CDR3 is made up of 15 amino acids. CDR3: CASSIGGSSGNTIYF. The CDR3 DNA sequence: TGTGCCAGCAGTATCGGCGGAAGCTCTGGAAACACCATATATTTT.

This chain links TRBV6-5 with TRBJ2-7, with TRBD1 identical over 7 bases. V lost 8 bases, J lost 5 bases, and 12 bases stayed unmatched. Germline V gene lookup returns CDR1 MNHEY and CDR2 SVGAGI. This CDR3 has 14 residues. The CDR3 reads CASLVRQGFDEQYF. CDR3 nucleotide sequence: TGTGCCAGCCTGGTCAGACAGGGCTTTGACGAGCAGTACTTC.

The chain recombines TRBV3-1 (or the pseudogene TRBV3-2) with TRBJ1-5; TRBD1 might be the D (6 bases). V lost 1 base and J lost 3, with 13 bases in between. Germline CDR1 is LGHDT and CDR2 is YNNKEL (reference sequence). CDR3 length: 16 residues. In DNA, the CDR3 is TGTGCCAGCAGCCAAGGGGACAAACCACCCAATCAGCCCCAGCATTTT. Translated, it gives CASSQGDKPPNQPQHF.

The gene calls are TRBV25-1 and TRBJ2-5, with 12 nucleotides matching TRBD2. CDR1 MGHDK and CDR2 SYGVNS come from the germline V gene. Germline trimming cut 3 bases from V and 2 bases from J; bases unmatched to any gene: 1. The length of the CDR3 is 15 residues. The CDR3 nucleotides are TGTGCCAGCAGTGAGCTAGCGGGGGGGCAAGAGACCCAGTACTTC. Translation: CASSELAGGQETQYF.

The rearrangement links TRBV3-1 (or the pseudogene TRBV3-2) to TRBJ1-3; no firm D call. The CDR3 has 13 residues. V dropped 7 bases and J dropped 4 bases, with 11 bases sitting between them. The germline V gene encodes CDR1 LGHDT and CDR2 YNNKEL (reference sequence). DNA for the CDR3: TGTGCCAGCATCTGCGGCCCCGGAAACACCATATATTTT. Its protein is CASICGPGNTIYF.

The V call is TRBV30, the J call TRBJ2-2; D perhaps matches TRBD2 (6 bases). Trimming took 0 bases from V and 3 from J, leaving 14 bases between them. Germline V gene sequence: CDR1 GTSNPN, CDR2 SVGIG (reference sequence). The CDR3 contains 16 residues. CDR3 DNA: TGTGCCTGGAGTGTACGGGGGAGGCTTGACACCGGGGAGCTGTTTTTT. Translation: CAWSVRGRLDTGELFF.

V usage is TRBV7-9 and J usage is TRBJ2-7; D might be TRBD2 (5 bases). Trimming pared 6 bases from V and 2 bases from J, leaving 14 bases between. Germline V gene sequence: CDR1 SEHNR, CDR2 FQNEAQ (reference sequence). The CDR3 is 14 amino acids. The CDR3 sequence: CASSPPRAPYEQYF. CDR3 sequence (DNA): TGTGCCAGCAGTCCACCGAGGGCGCCCTACGAGCAGTACTTC.

This chain links TRBV6-1 with TRBJ2-7; D is unclear. Germline assignment: CDR1 MNHNS and CDR2 SASEGT. The germline V and J ends were trimmed by 1 base and 3 bases, with 7 bases remaining between them. The CDR3 runs to 13 residues. Here the CDR3 DNA reads TGTGCCAGCAGTGAAGGACACGGCTACGAGCAGTACTTC. Its protein product is CASSEGHGYEQYF.

V and J are TRBV10-3 and TRBJ2-7, with D possibly matching TRBD1 (6 bases). The V and J ends lost 2 bases and 2 bases respectively, with 13 bases between them. The CDR3 consists of 15 residues. CDR1 and CDR2 from the germline V gene are ENHRY and SYGVKD. In nucleotides, the CDR3 is TGTGCCATCAGTGAGGGTGTGACAGGAACCTACGAGCAGTACTTC. The encoded protein is CAISEGVTGTYEQYF.

The rearrangement links TRBV19 to TRBJ2-2; D might be TRBD1 (5 bases). There are 14 residues in the CDR3. The V gene lost 1 base and the J gene lost 4 bases, with 7 bases spanning the gap. Germline V gene data show CDR1 as LNHDA and CDR2 as SQIVND (reference sequence). The DNA of the CDR3 is TGTGCCAGTAGTATAGGTGGGGCCACCGGGGAGCTGTTTTTT. Protein: CASSIGGATGELFF.

The chain joins TRBV4-3 to TRBJ2-7; D is perhaps TRBD1 (6 bases). V was shortened by 1 base and J by 2 bases, with 21 bases between the two germline ends. CDR3 length: 18 residues. Germline assignment: CDR1 LGHNA and CDR2 YSLEER. CDR3 coding DNA: TGCGCCAGCAGCCAAGGGGCGCAGGGGCAGGGATTCCCCTACGAGCAGTACTTC. It encodes CASSQGAQGQGFPYEQYF.